Each of the 8 T cell receptor beta chains below was sequenced from the same sample in a study of shared clonotypes between healthy human individuals. TCRdb's table, derived via immunoSEQ multiplex PCR, lists solely in-frame clones and lacks some. The table has roughly 650,000 clones, roughly 96% seen once; the top ten hold about 0.12%. Naive-designated CD8 cells lacked CD45RO, were positively enriched for CCR7, and omitted terminally differentiated effector memory CD45RA+ cells. The sample was naive CD8+ T cells sorted from blood. Receptors were obtained from a woman aged 30 to 39 in good health.

This chain uses TRBV14 with TRBJ2-7, with a weak D call TRBD1 (6 bases). Germline V gene sequence: CDR1 SGHDN, CDR2 FVKESK. The length of the CDR3 is 14 residues. The V end lost 3 bases, the J end lost 0 bases, and 9 bases lay between the germline ends. The CDR3 loop is CASSHLGGSYEQYF. The CDR3 DNA is TGTGCCAGCAGCCATCTAGGGGGCTCCTACGAGCAGTACTTC. The whole variable domain, remainder taken from reference TRBV14 and TRBJ2-7, is EAGVTQFPSHSVIEKGQTVTLRCDPISGHDNLYWYRRVMGKEIKFLLHFVKESKQDESGMPNNRFLAERTGGTYSTLKVQPAELEDSGVYFCASSHLGGSYEQYFGPGTRLTVT.

This rearrangement joins TRBV19 to TRBJ2-7, with TRBD2 identical over 10 bases. Germline V gives CDR1 LNHDA, CDR2 SQIVND (reference sequence). With V trimmed by 10 bases and J by 3 bases, 12 bases remained unmatched. CDR3 size: 15 residues. The CDR3 region is CATQGGLADYYEQYF. Here the CDR3 DNA reads TGTGCCACCCAAGGAGGACTAGCGGATTACTACGAGCAGTACTTC.

The CDR3 DNA follows: TGTGCCAGCAGGACGAGCGGGAGCCCGTACAATGAGCAGTTCTTC. It yields the protein CASRTSGSPYNEQFF. The chain links TRBV5-4 to TRBJ2-1, with 8 bases lining up with TRBD2. This CDR3 comprises 15 residues. The germline V gene encodes CDR1 SGHNT and CDR2 YYREEE (reference sequence). With 5 bases clipped from V and 4 bases from J, the junction kept 8 bases outside the gene matches.

Here the CDR3 DNA reads TGCGCCAGCAGCTTGGAGTTCTTTGTTAGCGGACTTAGCACAGATACGCAGTATTTT. Protein sequence: CASSLEFFVSGLSTDTQYF. The chain couples TRBV5-1 to TRBJ2-3; a weak D match, TRBD2 (6 bases). V was shortened by 0 bases and J by 0 bases, with 20 bases between the two germline ends. Germline V gene data show CDR1 as SGHRS and CDR2 as YFSETQ. This CDR3 has 19 amino acids.

This clone was detected once. The chain uses TRBV7-9 and TRBJ2-7; D is ambiguous. The CDR3 runs 14 residues. In germline, CDR1 is SEHNR, CDR2 FQNEAQ (reference sequence). V shed 1 base and J shed 2 bases, with 9 bases lying between them. CDR3: CASSLVGAPYEQYF. The CDR3 DNA reads TGTGCCAGCAGCTTAGTAGGTGCCCCCTACGAGCAGTACTTC.

V and J are TRBV6-5 and TRBJ1-2, with 10 bases fitting TRBD1. Germline loops: CDR1 MNHEY, CDR2 SVGAGI. Unmatched junction bases numbered 6, after V lost 6 bases and J lost 8 bases. The CDR3 contains 13 residues. The CDR3 protein is CASSQDRGNGYTF. The CDR3 DNA sequence: TGTGCCAGCAGCCAGGACAGGGGGAACGGCTACACCTTC.

The J gene is TRBJ1-5, the V gene TRBV4-2, with D uncertain. Per germline, CDR1 LGHNA and CDR2 YNFKEQ. CDR3 length: 16 amino acids. Trimming took 0 bases from V and 1 from J, leaving 10 bases between them. CDR3 residues: CASSQDLNRSNQPQHF. The CDR3 coding sequence is TGTGCCAGCAGCCAAGATCTTAACCGAAGCAATCAGCCCCAGCATTTT.

The chain couples TRBV2 to TRBJ2-7; D remains unclear. The CDR3 has 14 amino acids. The germline V gene has CDR1 SNHLY and CDR2 FYNNEI. V lost 6 bases and J 2 bases, leaving 14 bases between the germline ends. CDR3 DNA: TGTGCCAGCAGCCACGGTGACACCGCCTACGAGCAGTACTTC. Amino acid sequence: CASSHGDTAYEQYF.